What follows is one T cell receptor (beta chain) and its context. This sample stems from a study of blood T cell repertoires in COVID-19. V lost 6 bases, J lost 5 bases, and 6 bases stayed unmatched. This CDR3 is built from 13 residues. CDR1 and CDR2 (germline): LGHNT, FRNRAP. Produced via immunoSEQ multiplex PCR; TCRdb's table is partial and in-frame only. The sample yields about 280,000 clones, roughly 90% seen once. V usage is TRBV12-5 and J usage is TRBJ2-5; 7 bases map to TRBD1. The sequenced material came from peripheral blood. The origin of this receptor is a man between 18 and 35 years old with active or convalescent COVID-19. This CDR3 reads CASGPTGIETQYF. DNA for the CDR3: TGTGCTAGTGGCCCGACAGGGATTGAGACCCAGTACTTC.